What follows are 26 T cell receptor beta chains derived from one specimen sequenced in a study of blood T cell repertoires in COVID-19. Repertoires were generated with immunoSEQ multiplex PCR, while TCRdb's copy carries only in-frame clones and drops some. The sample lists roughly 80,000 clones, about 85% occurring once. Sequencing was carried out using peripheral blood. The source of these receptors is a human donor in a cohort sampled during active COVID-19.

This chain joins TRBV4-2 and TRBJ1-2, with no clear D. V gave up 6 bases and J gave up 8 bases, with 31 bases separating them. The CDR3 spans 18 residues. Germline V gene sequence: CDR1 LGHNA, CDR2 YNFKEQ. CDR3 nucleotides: TGTGCCAGCAGTCCTTCGGGGATTGTTATGTACTATGGAAGAGGCTACACCTTC. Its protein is CASSPSGIVMYYGRGYTF.

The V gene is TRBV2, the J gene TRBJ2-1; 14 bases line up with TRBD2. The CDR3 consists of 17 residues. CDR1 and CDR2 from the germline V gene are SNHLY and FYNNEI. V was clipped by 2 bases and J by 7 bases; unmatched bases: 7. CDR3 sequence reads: CASSERGGTSGGNEQFF. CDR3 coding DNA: TGTGCCAGCAGTGAAAGGGGAGGGACTAGCGGGGGTAATGAGCAGTTCTTC.

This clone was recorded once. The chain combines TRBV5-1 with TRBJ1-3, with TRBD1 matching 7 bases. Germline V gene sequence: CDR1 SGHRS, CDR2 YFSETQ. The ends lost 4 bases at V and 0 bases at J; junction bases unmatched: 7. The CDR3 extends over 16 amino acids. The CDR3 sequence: CASSLGGQHSGNTIYF. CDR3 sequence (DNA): TGCGCCAGCAGCCTGGGGGGACAGCACTCTGGAAACACCATATATTTT.

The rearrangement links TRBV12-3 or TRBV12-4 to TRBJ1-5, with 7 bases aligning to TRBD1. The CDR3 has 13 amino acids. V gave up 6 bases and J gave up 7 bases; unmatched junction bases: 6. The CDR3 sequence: CASSLTGEQPQHF. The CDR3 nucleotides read TGTGCCAGCAGCCTTACAGGGGAACAGCCCCAGCATTTT.

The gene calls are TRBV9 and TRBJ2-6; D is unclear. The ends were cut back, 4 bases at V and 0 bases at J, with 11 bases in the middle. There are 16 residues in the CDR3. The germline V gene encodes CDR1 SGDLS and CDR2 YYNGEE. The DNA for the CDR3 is TGTGCCAGCAGCCCCTGGGCCGGCTCTGGGGCCAACGTCCTGACTTTC. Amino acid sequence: CASSPWAGSGANVLTF. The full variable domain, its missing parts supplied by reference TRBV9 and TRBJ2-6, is DSGVTQTPKHLITATGQRVTLRCSPRSGDLSVYWYQQSLDQGLQFLIQYYNGEERAKGNILERFSAQQFPDLHSELNLSSLELGDSALYFCASSPWAGSGANVLTFGAGSRLTVL.

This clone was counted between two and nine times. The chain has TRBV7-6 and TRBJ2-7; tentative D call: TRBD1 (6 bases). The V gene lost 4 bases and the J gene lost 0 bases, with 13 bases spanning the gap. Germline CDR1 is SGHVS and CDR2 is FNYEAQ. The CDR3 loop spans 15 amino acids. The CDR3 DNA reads TGTGCCAGCAGCTCAATACAGGGAAGCTCCTACGAGCAGTACTTC. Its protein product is CASSSIQGSSYEQYF.

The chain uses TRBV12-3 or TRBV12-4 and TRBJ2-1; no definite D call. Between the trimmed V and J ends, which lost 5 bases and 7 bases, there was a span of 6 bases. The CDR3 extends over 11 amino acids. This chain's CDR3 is CASSRVNEQFF. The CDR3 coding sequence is TGTGCCAGCAGTCGGGTGAATGAGCAGTTCTTC.

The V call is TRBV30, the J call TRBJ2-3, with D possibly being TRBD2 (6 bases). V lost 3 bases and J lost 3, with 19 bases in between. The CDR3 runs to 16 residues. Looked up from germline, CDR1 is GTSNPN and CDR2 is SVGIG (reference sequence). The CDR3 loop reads CAWREGPPPITDTQYF. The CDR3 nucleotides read TGTGCCTGGAGGGAGGGACCTCCACCCATAACAGATACGCAGTATTTT.

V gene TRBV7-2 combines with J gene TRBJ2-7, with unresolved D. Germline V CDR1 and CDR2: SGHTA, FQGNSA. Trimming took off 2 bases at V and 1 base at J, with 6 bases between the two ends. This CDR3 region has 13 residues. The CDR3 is CASSLTLSYEQYF. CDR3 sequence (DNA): TGTGCCAGCAGCTTAACACTATCCTACGAGCAGTACTTC.

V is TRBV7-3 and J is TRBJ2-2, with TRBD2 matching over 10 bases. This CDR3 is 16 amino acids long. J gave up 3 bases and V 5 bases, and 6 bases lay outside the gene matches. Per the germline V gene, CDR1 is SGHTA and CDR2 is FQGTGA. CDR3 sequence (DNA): TGTGCCAGCAGCCCCCTAGCGGGGGCCCACACCGGGGAGCTGTTTTTT. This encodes CASSPLAGAHTGELFF.

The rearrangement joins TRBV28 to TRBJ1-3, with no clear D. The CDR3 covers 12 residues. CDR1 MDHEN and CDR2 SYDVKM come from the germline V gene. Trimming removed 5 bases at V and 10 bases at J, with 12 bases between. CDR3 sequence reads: CASSIQLRTIYF. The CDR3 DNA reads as TGTGCCAGCAGTATACAGCTTCGGACCATATATTTT.

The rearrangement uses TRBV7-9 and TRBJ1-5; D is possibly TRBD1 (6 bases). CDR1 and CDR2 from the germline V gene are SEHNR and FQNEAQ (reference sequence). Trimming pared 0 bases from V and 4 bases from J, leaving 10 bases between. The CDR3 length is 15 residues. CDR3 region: CASSLAAGENQPQHF. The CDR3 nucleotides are TGTGCCAGCAGCTTAGCGGCAGGGGAGAATCAGCCCCAGCATTTT.

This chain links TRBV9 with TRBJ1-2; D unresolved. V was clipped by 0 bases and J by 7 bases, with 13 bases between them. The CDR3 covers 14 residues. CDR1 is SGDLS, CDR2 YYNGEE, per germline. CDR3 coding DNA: TGTGCCAGCAGCGTAGAGCCTGGGCTCCGTGGCTACACCTTC. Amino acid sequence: CASSVEPGLRGYTF.

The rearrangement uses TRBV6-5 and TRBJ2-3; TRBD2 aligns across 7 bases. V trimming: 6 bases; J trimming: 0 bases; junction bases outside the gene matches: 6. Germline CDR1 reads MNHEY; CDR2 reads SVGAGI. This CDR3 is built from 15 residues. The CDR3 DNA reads TGTGCCAGCAGCCCACTAGCGTCTAGCACAGATACGCAGTATTTT. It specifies CASSPLASSTDTQYF.

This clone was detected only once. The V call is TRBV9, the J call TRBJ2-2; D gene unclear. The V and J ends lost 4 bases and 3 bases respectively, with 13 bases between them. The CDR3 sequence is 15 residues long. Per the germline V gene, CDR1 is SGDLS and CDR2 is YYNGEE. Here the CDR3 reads CASSPPGLYTGELFF. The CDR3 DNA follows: TGTGCCAGCAGCCCTCCGGGTCTTTACACCGGGGAGCTGTTTTTT.

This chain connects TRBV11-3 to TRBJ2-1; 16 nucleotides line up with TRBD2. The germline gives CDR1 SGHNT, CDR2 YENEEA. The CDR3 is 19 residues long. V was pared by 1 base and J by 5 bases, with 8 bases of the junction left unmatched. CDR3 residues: CASSLAGTSGGAGNNEQFF. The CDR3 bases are TGTGCCAGCAGCTTAGCAGGGACTAGCGGGGGGGCGGGCAACAATGAGCAGTTCTTC.

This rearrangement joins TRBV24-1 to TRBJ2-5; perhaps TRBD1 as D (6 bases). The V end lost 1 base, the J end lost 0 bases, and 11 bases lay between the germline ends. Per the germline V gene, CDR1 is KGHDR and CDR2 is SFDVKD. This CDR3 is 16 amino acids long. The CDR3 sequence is CATSDLSRGHQETQYF. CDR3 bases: TGTGCCACCAGTGATTTAAGCAGGGGACACCAAGAGACCCAGTACTTC.

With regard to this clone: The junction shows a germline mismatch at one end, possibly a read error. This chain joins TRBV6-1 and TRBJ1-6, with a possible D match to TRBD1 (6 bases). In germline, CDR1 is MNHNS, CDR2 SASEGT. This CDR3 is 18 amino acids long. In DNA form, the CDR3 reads TGTGCCAGCAGCGAAGATCCCCCAGGGGTTTTGAACAATTCACCCCTCCACTTT. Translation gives CASSEDPPGVLNNSPLHF.

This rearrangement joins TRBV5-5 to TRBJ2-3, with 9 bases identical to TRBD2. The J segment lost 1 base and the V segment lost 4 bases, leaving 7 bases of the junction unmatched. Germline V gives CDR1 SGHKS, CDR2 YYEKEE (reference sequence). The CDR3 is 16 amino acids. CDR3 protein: CASSRGTSGRTDTQYF. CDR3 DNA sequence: TGTGCCAGCAGCCGGGGAACTAGCGGGCGCACAGATACGCAGTATTTT.

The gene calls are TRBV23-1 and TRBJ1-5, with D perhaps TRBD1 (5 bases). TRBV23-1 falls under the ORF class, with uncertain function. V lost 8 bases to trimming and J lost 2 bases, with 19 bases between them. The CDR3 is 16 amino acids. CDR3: CASAGGFYEGNQPQHF. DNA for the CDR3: TGCGCCAGCGCCGGGGGGTTTTACGAGGGCAATCAGCCCCAGCATTTT.

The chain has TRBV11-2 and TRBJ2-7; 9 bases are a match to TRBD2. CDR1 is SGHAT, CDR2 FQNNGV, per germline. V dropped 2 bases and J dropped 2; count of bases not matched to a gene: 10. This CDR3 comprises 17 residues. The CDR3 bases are TGTGCCAGCAGCTTATTAGGGTTGGTAGCGGGGGCCTACGAGCAGTACTTC. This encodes CASSLLGLVAGAYEQYF.

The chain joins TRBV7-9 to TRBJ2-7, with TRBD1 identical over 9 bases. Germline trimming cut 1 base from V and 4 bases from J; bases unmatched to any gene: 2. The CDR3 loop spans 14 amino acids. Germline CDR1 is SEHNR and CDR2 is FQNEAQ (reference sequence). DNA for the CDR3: TGTGCCAGCAGCTTAGGGGGGACAGGGTACGAGCAGTACTTC. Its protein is CASSLGGTGYEQYF. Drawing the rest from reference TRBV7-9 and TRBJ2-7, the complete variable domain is DTGVSQNPRHKITKRGQNVTFRCDPISEHNRLYWYRQTLGQGPEFLTYFQNEAQLEKSRLLSDRFSAERPKGSFSTLEIQRTEQGDSAMYLCASSLGGTGYEQYFGPGTRLTVT.

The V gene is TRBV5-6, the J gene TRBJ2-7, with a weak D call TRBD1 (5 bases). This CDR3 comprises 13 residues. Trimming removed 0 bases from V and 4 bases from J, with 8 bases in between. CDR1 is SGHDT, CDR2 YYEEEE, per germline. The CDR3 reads CASSLGQMYEQYF. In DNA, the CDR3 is TGTGCCAGCAGCTTGGGACAGATGTACGAGCAGTACTTC.

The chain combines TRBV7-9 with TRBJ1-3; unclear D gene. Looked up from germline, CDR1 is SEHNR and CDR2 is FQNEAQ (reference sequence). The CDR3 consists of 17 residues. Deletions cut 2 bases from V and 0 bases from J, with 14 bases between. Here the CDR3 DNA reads TGTGCCAGCAGCTTAAGGTCATCGGAGAACTCTGGAAACACCATATATTTT. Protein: CASSLRSSENSGNTIYF. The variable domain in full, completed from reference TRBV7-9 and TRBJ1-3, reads DTGVSQNPRHKITKRGQNVTFRCDPISEHNRLYWYRQTLGQGPEFLTYFQNEAQLEKSRLLSDRFSAERPKGSFSTLEIQRTEQGDSAMYLCASSLRSSENSGNTIYFGEGSWLTVV.

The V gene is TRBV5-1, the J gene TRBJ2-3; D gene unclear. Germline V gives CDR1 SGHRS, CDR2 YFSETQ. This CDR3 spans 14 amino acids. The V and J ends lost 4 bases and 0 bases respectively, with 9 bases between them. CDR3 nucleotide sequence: TGCGCCAGCAGCGGCACAGCTAGCACAGATACGCAGTATTTT. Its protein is CASSGTASTDTQYF.

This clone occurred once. CDR3 amino acids: CASSLGLAGGTLNTGELFF. The CDR3 nucleotides are TGTGCCAGCAGCTTGGGACTAGCGGGGGGGACCCTGAACACCGGGGAGCTGTTTTTT. The chain carries TRBV5-4 and TRBJ2-2; 14 bases are shared with TRBD2. Germline CDR1 SGHNT, CDR2 YYREEE (reference sequence). V gave up 0 bases and J gave up 1 base; unmatched junction bases: 5. The CDR3 totals 19 residues. The full variable domain, its missing parts supplied by reference TRBV5-4 and TRBJ2-2, is ETGVTQSPTHLIKTRGQQVTLRCSSQSGHNTVSWYQQALGQGPQFIFQYYREEENGRGNFPPRFSGLQFPNYSSELNVNALELDDSALYLCASSLGLAGGTLNTGELFFGEGSRLTVL.